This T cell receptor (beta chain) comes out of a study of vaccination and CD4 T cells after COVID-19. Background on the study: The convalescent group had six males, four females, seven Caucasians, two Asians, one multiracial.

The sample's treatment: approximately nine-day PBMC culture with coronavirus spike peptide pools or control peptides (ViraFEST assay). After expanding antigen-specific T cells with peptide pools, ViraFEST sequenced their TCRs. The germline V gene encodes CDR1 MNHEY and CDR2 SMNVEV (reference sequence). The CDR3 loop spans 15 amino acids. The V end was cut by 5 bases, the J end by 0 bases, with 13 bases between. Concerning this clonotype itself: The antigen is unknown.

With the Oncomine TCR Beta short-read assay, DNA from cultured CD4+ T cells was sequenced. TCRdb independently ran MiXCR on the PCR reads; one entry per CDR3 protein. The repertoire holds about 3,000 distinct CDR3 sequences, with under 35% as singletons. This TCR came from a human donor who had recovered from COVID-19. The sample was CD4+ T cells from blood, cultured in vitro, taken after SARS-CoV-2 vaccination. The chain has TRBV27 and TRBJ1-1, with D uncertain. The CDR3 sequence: CASSATIRLNTEAFF. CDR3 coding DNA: TGTGCCAGCAGTGCCACAATCCGACTGAACACTGAAGCTTTCTTT.